This TCR beta chain was obtained from a study of blood T cells in healthy people across ages. Then a second PCR, running about 7 to 11 cycles, was carried out with a sample-barcoded 5' primer and a J-beta primer mix. TCRdb reanalysed the 5' RACE reads using MiXCR and keeps one entry per CDR3 protein. The sample includes about 650,000 distinct CDR3 sequences, 32% of them seen just once. This clonotype was detected only a few times. A read error may be the cause here, since a much bigger clone is one base away. This CDR3 has 14 amino acids. Germline V lookup: CDR1 DFQATT, CDR2 SNEGSKA (reference sequence). V lost 5 bases, J lost 11 bases, and 24 bases lay in between.

The chain joins TRBV20-1 to TRBJ2-5, with D unresolved. This receptor was taken from a woman over 75 in good health. The sample comprised blood. This chain's CDR3 is CSAYSRSFPNEQYF. CDR3 DNA sequence: TGCAGTGCTTATAGTCGGAGTTTTCCCAATGAGCAGTACTTC.